Included here is one TCR beta chain sequence, with context. Looked up from germline, CDR1 is LNHDA and CDR2 is SQIVND (reference sequence). Trimming cost V 1 base and J 7 bases, with 20 bases left between them. CDR3 length: 18 residues. These data originate in a study of T cell changes during pregnancy in multiple sclerosis. This table comes from immunoSEQ multiplex PCR, and its TCRdb copy is limited to in-frame clones, with some not included. This table holds fewer than 45,000 clones, roughly 90% found once. This sequence was found in a female donor in good health, enrolled as a control in a pregnancy study. The specimen was CD4+ T cells from peripheral blood mononuclear cells, collected after pregnancy. This rearrangement joins TRBV19 to TRBJ1-6; D unclear. As DNA, the CDR3 is TGTGCCAGTAGTATAGCTCGGGGAAGTCGGCCGCTAAATTCACCCCTCCACTTT. Its protein is CASSIARGSRPLNSPLHF. Looking up the rest from reference TRBV19 and TRBJ1-6 gives the full variable domain: DGGITQSPKYLFRKEGQNVTLSCEQNLNHDAMYWYRQDPGQGLRLIYYSQIVNDFQKGDIAEGYSVSREKKESFPLTVTSAQKNPTAFYLCASSIARGSRPLNSPLHFGNGTRLTVT.